Sequencing of this T cell receptor (beta chain) was carried out in a study of blood T cell repertoires in COVID-19. Turning to the study itself: Whether acute or convalescent, the COVID-19 samples came from the United States, Italy and Spain. From T cells, B-cell-depleted T cells, or PBMCs came the material, which was cDNA or gDNA.

This CDR3 spans 15 amino acids. With 2 bases clipped from V and 7 bases from J, the junction kept 7 bases outside the gene matches. Germline-derived CDR1 and CDR2 are MGHRA and YSYEKL. Patients in Seattle were enrolled during active infection, then followed longitudinally. In the authors' methods: Reference gene primers were amplified, and this amplification served to estimate nucleated cell counts. Produced via immunoSEQ multiplex PCR; TCRdb's table is partial and in-frame only. V, J and clone size reflect that table, while D and trimming were determined from the DNA. This repertoire shows 85,000 to 95,000 clones, around nine tenths found once; its top ten account for approximately 5.4%.

The chain joins TRBV4-1 to TRBJ2-7; 11 positions agree with TRBD2. The source is a man in his 60s with COVID-19, enrolled during active disease. The source material was peripheral blood. CDR3 residues: CASSQSRTSGSEQYF. CDR3 nucleotides: TGCGCCAGCAGCCAAAGTAGGACTAGCGGGTCAGAGCAGTACTTC.